The entry that follows covers one TCR beta chain sequence. V lost 1 base and J lost 7, with 16 bases in between. The CDR3 length is 15 residues. Germline V gives CDR1 MGHRA, CDR2 YSYEKL. This sample stems from a study of cytomegalovirus exposure and HLA in healthy donors. PCR involved 60 Vbeta and 13 Jbeta primers. Authors' analysis steps: The count from a later analysis was 79 million or so unique TCR beta chains, some 11 million of them shared. The table came from immunoSEQ multiplex PCR; TCRdb's copy has only in-frame clones and leaves some out. V, J and clone size derive from that table, while D and trimming were established from the DNA sequence. Among 150,000 or so clones listed, 70% to 85% were seen once.

The receptor comes from a female donor in good health and CMV-seronegative. The material sequenced was PBMCs. The rearrangement joins TRBV4-1 to TRBJ1-1, with D perhaps matching TRBD1 (5 bases). The CDR3 DNA follows: TGCGCCAGCAGCCAAGGACTTTTAGGGGAGGTTGAAGCTTTCTTT. As protein: CASSQGLLGEVEAFF.